Following are 31 T cell receptor beta chains from one sample sequenced in a study of OX40 agonist ivuxolimab in advanced cancers. Sequencing was performed with immunoSEQ multiplex PCR; in TCRdb, only in-frame clones are kept and a portion is missing. The profile covers about 77,000 clones, with nearly 95% appearing a single time and about a fifth taken by the ten largest. The input for sequencing was CD4+ or CD8+ T cells sorted from blood, taken in a trial of the OX40 agonist ivuxolimab. These receptors all come from an adult with an advanced solid tumor such as melanoma, head and neck, liver or kidney cancer.

The chain employs TRBV27 and TRBJ2-1, with 9 bases that match TRBD2. V shed 8 bases, J shed 4 bases, and the junction held 6 bases outside the gene matches. Germline CDR1 and CDR2: MNHEY and SMNVEV (reference sequence). CDR3 length equals 14 residues. Here the CDR3 reads CASEASGAYNEQFF. The DNA for the CDR3 is TGTGCCAGCGAGGCTAGCGGGGCGTACAATGAGCAGTTCTTC.

The chain recombines TRBV19 with TRBJ1-1; D remains ambiguous. Per germline, CDR1 LNHDA and CDR2 SQIVND (reference sequence). The CDR3 runs to 15 residues. V lost 3 bases to trimming and J lost 1 base, with 12 bases between them. In DNA form, the CDR3 reads TGTGCCAGTAGTATTCGTGGGTTGAAGAACACTGAAGCTTTCTTT. Translated: CASSIRGLKNTEAFF.

The chain couples TRBV9 to TRBJ2-1; the match to TRBD2 covers 7 bases. CDR1 is SGDLS and CDR2 is YYNGEE in the germline V gene. Trimming took 0 bases from V and 10 from J; bases not matched to a gene: 7. This CDR3 is 14 amino acids long. DNA for the CDR3: TGTGCCAGCAGCGTAGGGGGACTACCTTGGGAGCAGTTCTTC. Protein: CASSVGGLPWEQFF.

The count of this clone is one. The chain uses TRBV9 and TRBJ2-6; the D is unclear. Germline lookup yields CDR1 SGDLS and CDR2 YYNGEE. The CDR3 runs to 15 residues. Between the trimmed V and J ends, which lost 0 bases and 0 bases, there was a span of 4 bases. The CDR3: CASSVGSSGANVLTF. CDR3 DNA sequence: TGTGCCAGCAGCGTAGGCAGCTCTGGGGCCAACGTCCTGACTTTC. Variable domain in full (rest from reference TRBV9 and TRBJ2-6): DSGVTQTPKHLITATGQRVTLRCSPRSGDLSVYWYQQSLDQGLQFLIQYYNGEERAKGNILERFSAQQFPDLHSELNLSSLELGDSALYFCASSVGSSGANVLTFGAGSRLTVL.

The chain couples TRBV27 to TRBJ2-7; weak D call: TRBD1 (6 bases). In germline, CDR1 is MNHEY, CDR2 SMNVEV (reference sequence). Trimming took 3 bases from V and 1 from J, leaving 10 bases between them. The CDR3 has 14 amino acids. The CDR3 nucleotides read TGTGCCAGCAGTTTTCGACAGGTTTCCTACGAGCAGTACTTC. It translates to CASSFRQVSYEQYF.

This rearrangement joins TRBV6-5 to TRBJ1-1, with D possibly matching TRBD1 (6 bases). This CDR3 has 14 amino acids. Germline CDR1 and CDR2: MNHEY and SVGAGI. With 7 bases removed from V and 0 bases from J, the gap between germline ends came to 12 bases. This CDR3 reads CASTFGGMNTEAFF. The DNA for the CDR3 is TGTGCCAGCACCTTCGGGGGCATGAACACTGAAGCTTTCTTT.

V is TRBV6-5 and J is TRBJ2-7; 8 positions match TRBD2. The CDR3 spans 12 residues. V lost 2 bases, J lost 9 bases, and 3 bases stayed unmatched. CDR1 MNHEY and CDR2 SVGAGI come from the germline V gene. CDR3 nucleotide sequence: TGTGCCAGCAGTTACCCCAGCGGGGGGCAGTACTTC. Translation gives CASSYPSGGQYF.

The rearrangement uses TRBV2 and TRBJ2-5, with D hard to call. The CDR3 sequence is 15 residues long. CDR1 SNHLY and CDR2 FYNNEI come from the germline V gene. The germline V and J ends were trimmed by 2 bases and 0 bases, with 10 bases remaining between them. The CDR3 protein is CASSELGNHQETQYF. The DNA of the CDR3 is TGTGCCAGCAGTGAACTGGGCAACCACCAAGAGACCCAGTACTTC.

V usage is TRBV27 and J usage is TRBJ2-7, with D perhaps TRBD1 or TRBD2 (5 bases each). Germline CDR1 is MNHEY and CDR2 is SMNVEV (reference sequence). The CDR3 loop spans 16 amino acids. V lost 2 bases and J lost 0, with 14 bases in between. CDR3 nucleotide sequence: TGTGCCAGCAGTTTAGACGGGACCCTTAGCTCCTACGAGCAGTACTTC. Its protein product is CASSLDGTLSSYEQYF.

This rearrangement joins TRBV19 to TRBJ2-7; D call uncertain. Germline V CDR1 and CDR2: LNHDA, SQIVND (reference sequence). V was cut by 4 bases and J by 0 bases, with 7 bases left in between. There are 13 residues in the CDR3. CDR3 in amino acids: CASSRQASYEQYF. CDR3 DNA sequence: TGTGCCAGTAGTAGGCAGGCCTCCTACGAGCAGTACTTC.

V is TRBV25-1 and J is TRBJ2-7, with a possible D match to TRBD2 (7 bases). CDR1 is MGHDK and CDR2 is SYGVNS in the germline V gene. There are 16 residues in the CDR3. V lost 1 base to trimming and J lost 1 base, with 14 bases between them. CDR3 in amino acids: CASSEFGGPNSYEQYF. CDR3 sequence (DNA): TGTGCCAGCAGTGAATTCGGGGGGCCCAATTCCTACGAGCAGTACTTC.

The V and J genes are TRBV27 and TRBJ2-1; 15 bases match TRBD2. The CDR3 contains 16 residues. Germline CDR1 MNHEY, CDR2 SMNVEV (reference sequence). The trim removed 3 bases at V and 7 bases at J, leaving 4 bases unmatched. The CDR3 region is CASSFAGLAGGNEQFF. CDR3 DNA: TGTGCCAGCAGTTTCGCCGGACTAGCGGGAGGGAATGAGCAGTTCTTC.

The CDR3 DNA sequence: TGCGCCAGCAGTGAGAGCGGGGACTCCTACGAGCAGTACTTC. Its protein is CASSESGDSYEQYF. The chain employs TRBV10-1 and TRBJ2-7; 7 bases agree with TRBD2. The V gene end was trimmed by 2 bases and the J gene end by 0 bases; junction bases not matched to a gene: 1. This CDR3 is 14 amino acids long. Germline CDR1 WNHNN, CDR2 SYGVQD (reference sequence).

The J gene is TRBJ2-2, the V gene TRBV28; D unclear. The V and J ends lost 6 bases and 3 bases respectively, with 8 bases between them. This CDR3 comprises 13 residues. Germline V gives CDR1 MDHEN, CDR2 SYDVKM. CDR3 nucleotides: TGTGCCAGCAGGCAACAGTACACCGGGGAGCTGTTTTTT. Encoded protein: CASRQQYTGELFF.

The chain has TRBV4-3 and TRBJ2-7; tentatively, D is TRBD2 (6 bases). The V end was cut by 0 bases, the J end by 3 bases, with 15 bases between. The CDR3 totals 16 residues. Germline V CDR1 and CDR2: LGHNA, YSLEER. The CDR3: CASSQDTGVQGYEQYF. The CDR3 DNA sequence: TGCGCCAGCAGCCAAGATACGGGGGTTCAGGGCTACGAGCAGTACTTC.

This chain joins TRBV27 and TRBJ2-7; D possibly corresponds to TRBD2 (5 bases). Per germline, CDR1 MNHEY and CDR2 SMNVEV (reference sequence). This CDR3 has 16 amino acids. Trimming pared 4 bases from V and 5 bases from J, leaving 21 bases between. The CDR3 DNA is TGTGCCAGCAGTTCCCAGTTAAAGGGAGAACCCCACGAGCAGTACTTC. Encoded protein: CASSSQLKGEPHEQYF.

The V and J genes are TRBV7-2 and TRBJ1-1; 8 positions match TRBD1. The CDR3 length is 19 residues. Germline trimming cut 3 bases from V and 4 bases from J; bases unmatched to any gene: 19. Germline CDR1 SGHTA, CDR2 FQGNSA. The CDR3 loop reads CASSLLEIPGGAWGTEAFF. In DNA form, the CDR3 reads TGTGCCAGCAGCTTGTTAGAGATCCCAGGGGGCGCGTGGGGCACTGAAGCTTTCTTT.

V gene TRBV11-2 combines with J gene TRBJ2-5; D possibly matches TRBD1 or TRBD2 (5 bases each). The CDR3 runs to 12 residues. Trimming cost V 5 bases and J 5 bases, with 9 bases left between them. From germline, CDR1 is SGHAT and CDR2 FQNNGV. This CDR3 reads CASSPGRETQYF. The CDR3, as DNA: TGTGCCAGCAGCCCGGGACGGGAGACCCAGTACTTC. Supplemented by reference TRBV11-2 and TRBJ2-5, the full variable domain reads EAGVAQSPRYKIIEKRQSVAFWCNPISGHATLYWYQQILGQGPKLLIQFQNNGVVDDSQLPKDRFSAERLKGVDSTLKIQPAKLEDSAVYLCASSPGRETQYFGPGTRLLVL.

This rearrangement joins TRBV7-2 to TRBJ2-5; 10 bases are shared with TRBD1. V lost 2 bases to trimming and J lost 3 bases; unmatched junction nucleotides: 9. The V gene's germline CDR1 is SGHTA and CDR2 FQGNSA. The CDR3 is 17 amino acids. This chain's CDR3 is CASSLIAWGTGEETQYF. In DNA, the CDR3 is TGTGCCAGCAGCTTAATTGCCTGGGGGACAGGGGAAGAGACCCAGTACTTC.

The chain employs TRBV28 and TRBJ1-1; 8 bases are a match to TRBD1. This CDR3 is 15 amino acids long. From germline, CDR1 is MDHEN and CDR2 SYDVKM. Losses at the gene ends were 6 bases for V and 6 bases for J; bases not matched to a gene: 12. DNA of the CDR3: TGTGCCAGCAGGCCCACGGGACAGGCGGACCCTGAAGCTTTCTTT. This gives the protein CASRPTGQADPEAFF.

J is TRBJ2-1 and V is TRBV4-1; TRBD2 matches 12 bases. V lost 6 bases, J lost 7 bases, and 4 bases stayed unmatched. The germline V gene encodes CDR1 MGHRA and CDR2 YSYEKL. This CDR3 is 14 amino acids long. The CDR3 DNA reads as TGCGCCAGCAGGACTAGCGGGAGTGGGAATGAGCAGTTCTTC. Translating it yields CASRTSGSGNEQFF.

V usage is TRBV11-1 and J usage is TRBJ1-5, with unresolved D. Trimming took off 2 bases at V and 7 bases at J, with 9 bases between the two ends. Germline-derived CDR1 and CDR2 are SGHAT and FQDESV (reference sequence). The CDR3 runs to 13 residues. The CDR3 sequence is CASSLTGGQPQHF. The CDR3, as DNA: TGTGCCAGCAGCTTAACCGGCGGCCAGCCCCAGCATTTT. The variable domain in full, completed from reference TRBV11-1 and TRBJ1-5, reads EAEVAQSPRYKITEKSQAVAFWCDPISGHATLYWYRQILGQGPELLVQFQDESVVDDSQLPKDRFSAERLKGVDSTLKIQPAELGDSAMYLCASSLTGGQPQHFGDGTRLSIL.

The CDR3 sequence: CASSITSGSSYNEQFF. The CDR3 DNA follows: TGTGCCAGTAGTATCACTAGCGGGAGCTCCTACAATGAGCAGTTCTTC. This chain links TRBV19 with TRBJ2-1; 11 bases are a match to TRBD2. This CDR3 has 16 residues. Trimming removed 3 bases from V and 0 bases from J; junction bases left unmatched: 1. Germline V gene lookup returns CDR1 LNHDA and CDR2 SQIVND (reference sequence).

The V and J genes are TRBV6-6 and TRBJ2-2; D not certain. Germline lookup yields CDR1 MNHNY and CDR2 SVGAGI (reference sequence). V lost 11 bases and J lost 4, with 11 bases in between. This CDR3 comprises 12 residues. Written as DNA, the CDR3 is TGTGCCGGTACGAAGGGCACCGGGGAGCTGTTTTTT. Translating gives CAGTKGTGELFF.

V and J are TRBV27 and TRBJ2-7; D uncertain. In germline, CDR1 is MNHEY, CDR2 SMNVEV (reference sequence). The length of the CDR3 is 14 residues. Trimming left V 4 bases short and J 4 bases short, with 14 bases between. The CDR3 nucleotides read TGTGCCAGCAGTTCAGGCGTCCGCCCTTACGAGCAGTACTTC. Translated: CASSSGVRPYEQYF.

This clone was counted between two and nine times. CDR3 in amino acids: CASSETLGQGGNEQYF. CDR3 in DNA: TGTGCCAGCAGTGAAACATTAGGACAGGGGGGGAACGAGCAGTACTTC. The chain has TRBV6-1 and TRBJ2-7; 10 bases line up with TRBD1. Losses at the gene ends were 2 bases for V and 5 bases for J; bases not matched to a gene: 9. CDR3 length equals 16 residues. CDR1 is MNHNS and CDR2 is SASEGT in the germline V gene.

J is TRBJ2-3 and V is TRBV7-9; D remains unclear. Germline V CDR1 and CDR2: SEHNR, FQNEAQ (reference sequence). The CDR3 spans 14 residues. Between the trimmed V and J ends, which lost 0 bases and 0 bases, there was a span of 4 bases. In DNA, the CDR3 is TGTGCCAGCAGCTTAGCGGGGAGCACAGATACGCAGTATTTT. Translated: CASSLAGSTDTQYF. Full variable domain (missing parts from reference TRBV7-9 and TRBJ2-3): DTGVSQNPRHKITKRGQNVTFRCDPISEHNRLYWYRQTLGQGPEFLTYFQNEAQLEKSRLLSDRFSAERPKGSFSTLEIQRTEQGDSAMYLCASSLAGSTDTQYFGPGTRLTVL.

The chain employs TRBV30 and TRBJ1-1, with 11 bases fitting TRBD1. Germline assignment: CDR1 GTSNPN and CDR2 SVGIG (reference sequence). The CDR3 runs to 12 residues. Losses at the gene ends were 5 bases for V and 11 bases for J; bases not matched to a gene: 7. CDR3 region: CAWEDRGRLAFF. The DNA of the CDR3 is TGTGCCTGGGAGGACAGGGGGCGGTTGGCTTTCTTT.

This chain connects TRBV2 to TRBJ2-5, with 8 nucleotides matching TRBD1. The CDR3 has 15 amino acids. Germline V gene data show CDR1 as SNHLY and CDR2 as FYNNEI. The V segment lost 4 bases and the J segment 5 bases; nucleotides outside the gene matches: 9. The CDR3, as DNA: TGTGCCAGCAGTGTAGGGCAGGGGGCGTGGGAGACCCAGTACTTC. It specifies CASSVGQGAWETQYF.

This chain connects TRBV6-5 to TRBJ2-5; 11 nucleotides match TRBD2. The CDR3 extends over 15 amino acids. Trimming took 7 bases from V and 4 from J; bases not matched to a gene: 8. The germline CDR1 and CDR2 sequences are MNHEY and SVGAGI. The CDR3 DNA is TGTGCCAGCACCCCGGCTAGCGGGGGGTTAGAGACCCAGTACTTC. Its translation is CASTPASGGLETQYF.

The rearrangement uses TRBV25-1 and TRBJ1-4, with 7 nucleotides matching TRBD1. CDR1 and CDR2 (germline): MGHDK, SYGVNS. The CDR3 extends over 16 amino acids. Unmatched junction bases numbered 12, after V lost 3 bases and J lost 8 bases. CDR3 sequence (DNA): TGTGCCAGCAGTGATCCGATGGGGGCAGGGGGGGAAAAACTGTTTTTT. It is translated as CASSDPMGAGGEKLFF.